This T cell receptor beta chain was sequenced in a study of graft-versus-host responses after intestinal transplantation. On the study more broadly: Multivisceral, liver-intestinal, or isolated intestinal transplants were received by the recipients.

As concerns this clone: Its cognate antigen is unknown.

The table came from immunoSEQ multiplex PCR; TCRdb's copy has only in-frame clones and leaves some out. This sample has fewer than 110,000 clones, with roughly 89% found just once. Trimming took 4 bases from V and 1 from J, leaving 10 bases between them. The CDR3 length is 14 residues. Germline values: CDR1 SNHLY, CDR2 FYNNEI. This receptor was taken from a human donor who was the organ donor for an intestinal transplant. This specimen was unstimulated CD4+ T cells sorted from spleen or lymph node cells, taken before transplant. The V and J genes are TRBV2 and TRBJ1-1, with no clear D. The CDR3 DNA sequence: TGTGCCAGCAGTGTATCGGTGGCGAACACTGAAGCTTTCTTT. This gives the protein CASSVSVANTEAFF.